Following are 15 T cell receptor beta chains from one sample sequenced in a study of CD8 T cells in ankylosing spondylitis (dated 2017 in TCRdb). Broad study findings and their caveats: Blood from ankylosing spondylitis patients appeared to be characterized by a TCR beta motif made up of several highly homologous amino acid variants.

These receptors have no identified antigens. The library was made by 5' RACE. The listed sequencing device is Illumina HiSeq 2500. The public reads were reprocessed in TCRdb via fastp at Q25 and MiXCR, keeping in-frame beta chains. CDR3 protein duplicates are merged, each entry listing the most common genes and DNA. The sample data list 450,000 to 550,000 distinct CDR3 sequences, and over 4% of these were observed just once. Jointly, the top ten make up approximately 4% of the sample. The sequencing sample was made of blood, either unsorted or a sorted T cell fraction (not recorded which). The receptors derive from a male donor with ankylosing spondylitis.

There are a few counts of this clonotype. The J gene is TRBJ1-1, the V gene TRBV11-2, with D tentatively TRBD1 (5 bases). The V gene lost 5 bases and the J gene lost 1 base, with 17 bases spanning the gap. Germline CDR1 is SGHAT and CDR2 is FQNNGV. The CDR3 runs 16 residues. In nucleotides, the CDR3 is TGTGCCAGCAGCCGCGGGGCAGGAGGGGAGAACACTGAAGCTTTCTTT. Translation: CASSRGAGGENTEAFF.

This clonotype came up many times. The rearrangement uses TRBV12-3 or TRBV12-4 and TRBJ1-1; no firm D call. V shed 1 base and J shed 3 bases, with 6 bases lying between them. CDR3 size: 13 residues. The CDR3 bases are TGTGCCAGCAGTTTAGTGGGGTACACTGAAGCTTTCTTT. Its translation: CASSLVGYTEAFF.

In this sample, this clonotype turned up many times. This sequence joins TRBV5-1 and TRBJ2-3, with a possible D match to TRBD1 (5 bases). V lost 6 bases, J lost 5 bases, and 13 bases lay in between. From germline, CDR1 is SGHRS and CDR2 YFSETQ. This CDR3 comprises 13 residues. The chain's CDR3 is CASTHPGKDTQYF. The DNA for the CDR3 is TGCGCCAGCACCCACCCAGGGAAAGATACGCAGTATTTT. The whole variable domain, filled in from reference TRBV5-1 and TRBJ2-3, reads KAGVTQTPRYLIKTRGQQVTLSCSPISGHRSVSWYQQTPGQGLQFLFEYFSETQRNKGNFPGRFSGRQFSNSRSEMNVSTLELGDSALYLCASTHPGKDTQYFGPGTRLTVL.

The rearrangement joins TRBV7-6 to TRBJ2-5; TRBD2 agrees at 12 bases. Unmatched junction bases numbered 10, after V lost 3 bases and J lost 5 bases. The V gene's germline CDR1 is SGHVS and CDR2 FNYEAQ. The CDR3 runs 17 residues. The DNA of the CDR3 is TGTGCCAGCAGCTTTCAAAGGACTAGCGGGGTACGGGAGACCCAGTACTTC. It is translated as CASSFQRTSGVRETQYF.

The table lists this clonotype with a few counts. This chain connects TRBV3-1 to TRBJ2-3, with 9 bases aligning to TRBD1. After removal of 5 bases from V and 1 base from J, the junction contained 7 bases not matched to a gene. The CDR3 spans 16 residues. Germline CDR1 is LGHDT and CDR2 is YNNKEL (reference sequence). Written as DNA, the CDR3 is TGTGCCAGCAGCACTCGCCGGGACAGGGGCACAGATACGCAGTATTTT. This gives the protein CASSTRRDRGTDTQYF.

This clonotype was observed a handful of times. The gene calls are TRBV6-1 and TRBJ1-4, with 9 bases lining up with TRBD1. The ends lost 6 bases at V and 8 bases at J; junction bases unmatched: 7. Germline CDR1 MNHNS, CDR2 SASEGT. This CDR3 is 14 amino acids long. This CDR3 reads CASRGQGSGEKLFF. In DNA form, the CDR3 reads TGTGCCAGCAGGGGACAGGGAAGCGGGGAAAAACTGTTTTTT.

This clonotype was picked up a small number of times. The CDR3 protein is CASKPQASGNPYEQYF. In DNA, the CDR3 is TGTGCCAGCAAACCCCAAGCTAGCGGGAATCCCTACGAGCAGTACTTC. The chain links TRBV7-9 to TRBJ2-7, with 9 bases fitting TRBD2. CDR3 length: 16 amino acids. CDR1 is SEHNR and CDR2 is FQNEAQ in the germline V gene (reference sequence). The trim removed 7 bases at V and 2 bases at J, leaving 12 bases unmatched.

The sample holds many counts of this clonotype. The V call is TRBV14, the J call TRBJ2-2; 14 nucleotides line up with TRBD2. Germline CDR1 is SGHDN and CDR2 is FVKESK. V was pared by 4 bases and J by 4 bases, with 8 bases of the junction left unmatched. This CDR3 contains 18 residues. The CDR3 bases are TGTGCCAGCAGCCCCAGACTAGCGGGGGGGCTTGGCACCGGGGAGCTGTTTTTT. Encoded protein: CASSPRLAGGLGTGELFF. The whole variable domain, filled in from reference TRBV14 and TRBJ2-2, reads EAGVTQFPSHSVIEKGQTVTLRCDPISGHDNLYWYRRVMGKEIKFLLHFVKESKQDESGMPNNRFLAERTGGTYSTLKVQPAELEDSGVYFCASSPRLAGGLGTGELFFGEGSRLTVL.

This clonotype turned up a few times. The V gene is TRBV4-2, the J gene TRBJ2-7, with TRBD1 matching over 9 bases. The germline V gene has CDR1 LGHNA and CDR2 YNFKEQ. This CDR3 comprises 14 residues. Germline trimming cut 3 bases from V and 3 bases from J; bases unmatched to any gene: 3. CDR3 DNA: TGTGCCAGCAGCCAGAGGGGACAGGGCTACGAGCAGTACTTC. Amino acid sequence: CASSQRGQGYEQYF.

This clonotype was seen repeatedly, ten times or more. V gene TRBV7-9 combines with J gene TRBJ2-2, with D possibly TRBD2 on 7 matching bases. The V end was cut by 7 bases, the J end by 3 bases, with 21 bases between. The CDR3 loop spans 17 amino acids. Germline values: CDR1 SEHNR, CDR2 FQNEAQ (reference sequence). The CDR3 loop reads CASIPNLAGAYTGELFF. Written as DNA, the CDR3 is TGTGCCAGCATCCCGAATCTGGCGGGGGCCTACACCGGGGAGCTGTTTTTT.

This clonotype was picked up many times. The chain carries TRBV29-1 and TRBJ1-2; no clear D. Germline lookup yields CDR1 SQVTM and CDR2 ANQGSEA. The V gene lost 4 bases and the J gene lost 8 bases, with 8 bases spanning the gap. This CDR3 region has 10 residues. For the CDR3, the DNA is TGCAGCGTTGGAGTGGGGGGCTACACCTTC. This translates into CSVGVGGYTF.

The sample holds many counts of this clonotype. V and J are TRBV3-1 and TRBJ2-7; D gene uncertain. This CDR3 is built from 15 residues. Germline loops: CDR1 LGHDT, CDR2 YNNKEL (reference sequence). The V end lost 1 base, the J end lost 2 bases, and 12 bases lay between the germline ends. DNA for the CDR3: TGTGCCAGCAGCCAAGTAAACACGGAACCCTACGAGCAGTACTTC. Translated, it gives CASSQVNTEPYEQYF.

In this sample, this clonotype turned up many times. The V call is TRBV6-5, the J call TRBJ2-3, with a weak D call TRBD2 (5 bases). Trimming cost V 2 bases and J 4 bases, with 10 bases left between them. The CDR3 spans 14 residues. Germline V gene lookup returns CDR1 MNHEY and CDR2 SVGAGI. CDR3 nucleotides: TGTGCCAGCAGTTACCGGGGAACCCCAGATACGCAGTATTTT. Translated: CASSYRGTPDTQYF.

This clonotype was counted at least ten times. J is TRBJ2-1 and V is TRBV12-3 or TRBV12-4; D is uncertain. V shed 6 bases and J shed 2 bases, with 8 bases lying between them. The CDR3 consists of 13 residues. The CDR3 loop is CASSRSTYNEQFF. In DNA, the CDR3 is TGTGCCAGCAGCCGGTCGACCTACAATGAGCAGTTCTTC.

This clonotype was seen at least ten times. The chain employs TRBV20-1 and TRBJ1-1; D call uncertain. Trimming took 6 bases from V and 8 from J, leaving 22 bases between them. The CDR3 sequence is 14 residues long. Germline-derived CDR1 and CDR2 are DFQATT and SNEGSKA (reference sequence). The CDR3 region is CSAGGFRLGLEAFF. Written as DNA, the CDR3 is TGCAGTGCGGGCGGATTTCGGCTAGGACTCGAAGCTTTCTTT.